These 3 T cell receptor beta chains came from one sample sequenced in a study of blood T cell repertoires in COVID-19. TCRdb's table, derived via immunoSEQ multiplex PCR, lists solely in-frame clones and lacks some. The sample has under 140,000 clones, 88% seen once. The sample comprised peripheral blood. The receptors shown here come from a woman in her forties or fifties with acute or convalescent COVID-19.

The CDR3 sequence: CATEEGAGQPQHF. The CDR3 bases are TGTGCCACCGAAGAGGGGGCTGGGCAGCCCCAGCATTTT. This chain uses TRBV24-1 with TRBJ1-5; TRBD1 matches 7 bases. CDR1 is KGHDR, CDR2 SFDVKD, per germline. This CDR3 comprises 13 residues. Losses at the gene ends were 9 bases for V and 7 bases for J; bases not matched to a gene: 8.

This chain connects TRBV12-3 or TRBV12-4 to TRBJ1-1; no reliable D call. With 3 bases removed from V and 5 bases from J, the gap between germline ends came to 7 bases. CDR3 length equals 12 residues. The CDR3 DNA reads as TGTGCCAGCAGTTTTCGGGATACTGAAGCTTTCTTT. It translates to CASSFRDTEAFF.

The chain links TRBV7-2 to TRBJ1-2; 7 positions agree with TRBD1. This CDR3 is 14 amino acids long. The germline CDR1 and CDR2 sequences are SGHTA and FQGNSA. Trimming cost V 4 bases and J 4 bases; bases outside gene matches: 6. CDR3 DNA: TGTGCCAGCAGCTCTCTACAGGGGTCCTATGGCTACACCTTC. Protein sequence: CASSSLQGSYGYTF.